This T cell receptor (beta chain) was identified in a study of Ad26.COV2.S vaccination and SARS-CoV-2 variants. Broader study findings: Measures of TCR breadth and depth may have fallen short of total T cell responses. Individuals receiving vaccine had higher spike-specific TCR breadth than placebo recipients did. The study found similar non-spike TCR breadth in vaccine and placebo recipients.

Comments on this clone: Its specificity is not known.

Some clones are missing from TCRdb's copy, which holds only in-frame ones; the method was immunoSEQ multiplex PCR. The profile shows approximately 150,000 clones, approximately 90% of them singletons. The V segment lost 1 base and the J segment 3 bases; nucleotides outside the gene matches: 3. From germline, CDR1 is SGHKS and CDR2 YYEKEE (reference sequence). CDR3 length: 14 residues. The source is a human donor who had recovered from COVID-19. This chain connects TRBV5-5 to TRBJ2-7, with 8 bases aligning to TRBD1. Here the sequenced sample was peripheral blood, taken after recovery from COVID-19. CDR3 region: CASSLRGTGYEQYF. The CDR3 nucleotides read TGTGCCAGCAGCTTGCGCGGGACAGGCTACGAGCAGTACTTC. Looking up the rest from reference TRBV5-5 and TRBJ2-7 gives the full variable domain: DAGVTQSPTHLIKTRGQQVTLRCSPISGHKSVSWYQQVLGQGPQFIFQYYEKEERGRGNFPDRFSARQFPNYSSELNVNALLLGDSALYLCASSLRGTGYEQYFGPGTRLTVT.